One sample yielded the 8 T cell receptor beta chains listed below, sequenced in a study of T cell responses to AZD1222 COVID-19 vaccine. The data were produced by immunoSEQ multiplex PCR, yet TCRdb's version contains in-frame clones alone and is incomplete. The sample has about 100,000 clones; about 93% are singletons. Material: peripheral blood, obtained on day 0 of AZD1222 vaccination. The receptors come from an adult in good health.

The V call is TRBV5-4, the J call TRBJ2-6, with 10 bases matching TRBD2. Germline V lookup: CDR1 SGHNT, CDR2 YYREEE (reference sequence). This CDR3 has 18 residues. V lost 0 bases, J lost 2 bases, and 5 bases stayed unmatched. CDR3 region: CASSLDLAGAAGANVLTF. Here the CDR3 DNA reads TGTGCCAGCAGCTTGGATCTAGCGGGAGCGGCTGGGGCCAACGTCCTGACTTTC.

The chain carries TRBV11-2 and TRBJ1-3, with D unresolved. The CDR3 extends over 18 amino acids. Germline-derived CDR1 and CDR2 are SGHAT and FQNNGV. Trimming took 2 bases from V and 0 from J, leaving 17 bases between them. Here the CDR3 DNA reads TGTGCCAGCAGCTTACCTATAACTCAGCCCACCTCTGGAAACACCATATATTTT. This sequence encodes CASSLPITQPTSGNTIYF.

CDR3 sequence: CASSRGLTDTQYF. CDR3 nucleotide sequence: TGTGCCAGTAGTAGGGGACTCACAGATACGCAGTATTTT. The gene calls are TRBV19 and TRBJ2-3, with a possible D match to TRBD2 (6 bases). This CDR3 spans 13 amino acids. V was shortened by 4 bases and J by 2 bases, with 7 bases between the two germline ends. CDR1 is LNHDA, CDR2 SQIVND, per germline (reference sequence).

V and J are TRBV9 and TRBJ2-1; no reliable D call. Germline V gene lookup returns CDR1 SGDLS and CDR2 YYNGEE. The CDR3 loop spans 12 amino acids. V lost 4 bases, J lost 7 bases, and 9 bases lay in between. The CDR3 DNA sequence: TGTGCCAGCAGCTCAAGTAGGAATGAGCAGTTCTTC. Residues: CASSSSRNEQFF.

The chain combines TRBV12-5 with TRBJ2-1, with 9 bases aligning to TRBD1. The CDR3 loop spans 14 amino acids. Germline CDR1 reads LGHNT; CDR2 reads FRNRAP. The V segment lost 5 bases and the J segment 6 bases; nucleotides outside the gene matches: 5. The CDR3 here is CASGPGTGFNEQFF. CDR3 DNA: TGTGCTAGTGGTCCCGGGACAGGGTTCAATGAGCAGTTCTTC. The entire variable domain, with the rest obtained from reference TRBV12-5 and TRBJ2-1, is as follows: DARVTQTPRHKVTEMGQEVTMRCQPILGHNTVFWYRQTMMQGLELLAYFRNRAPLDDSGMPKDRFSAEMPDATLATLKIQPSEPRDSAVYFCASGPGTGFNEQFFGPGTRLTVL.

The V and J genes are TRBV18 and TRBJ2-7; D perhaps matches TRBD2 (5 bases). Germline CDR1 and CDR2: KGHSH and LQKENI. The ends were cut back, 4 bases at V and 1 base at J, with 20 bases in the middle. The CDR3 is 17 residues long. In nucleotides, the CDR3 is TGTGCCAGCTCACACCCCCCCGAGGGTTATACGTCCTACGAGCAGTACTTC. Its translation: CASSHPPEGYTSYEQYF.

This clone has only one observation. The chain carries TRBV27 and TRBJ2-7; unclear D gene. The CDR3 consists of 15 residues. Germline lookup yields CDR1 MNHEY and CDR2 SMNVEV (reference sequence). Trimming took 5 bases from V and 0 from J, leaving 14 bases between them. The CDR3 nucleotides are TGTGCCAGCAGTCCTCTACGGGTCCGCTCCTACGAGCAGTACTTC. This sequence encodes CASSPLRVRSYEQYF.

The V and J genes are TRBV19 and TRBJ1-1; D remains ambiguous. The germline V gene encodes CDR1 LNHDA and CDR2 SQIVND (reference sequence). The V end lost 1 base, the J end lost 4 bases, and 13 bases lay between the germline ends. This CDR3 comprises 15 residues. In DNA, the CDR3 is TGTGCCAGTAGTATAGGGAAGGCCATCCGCACTGAAGCTTTCTTT. Its protein is CASSIGKAIRTEAFF.